This T cell receptor beta chain appears in the sequencing data of a study of blood T cell repertoires in COVID-19. As handled by the study authors: How many nucleated cells were present was estimated from reference gene primer amplification. Libraries were prepared by immunoSEQ multiplex PCR; TCRdb keeps only in-frame clonotypes and omits some of them. That table furnishes V, J and clone size, whereas the DNA furnished D and trimming. The sample lists under 400,000 clones, about 89% occurring once. Trimming left V 6 bases short and J 1 base short, with 12 bases between. Germline V lookup: CDR1 WNHNN, CDR2 SYGVQD (reference sequence). This CDR3 region has 15 residues.

The source is a man between 35 and 55 years old in a cohort exposed to, infected with or recovered from COVID-19 (not recorded which). Sequencing was done on a sample of PBMCs or T cells enriched from blood (not recorded which). The rearrangement links TRBV10-1 to TRBJ2-2, with D perhaps matching TRBD1 (6 bases). The CDR3 spells CASSMGHWNTGELFF. CDR3 nucleotide sequence: TGCGCCAGCAGCATGGGACACTGGAACACCGGGGAGCTGTTTTTT.